The 5 T cell receptor beta chains reported below all come from one sample, sequenced in a study of response to subunit inactivated influenza vaccine (dated by TCRdb to about 2018). The library was produced with RT-PCR. Sequencing took place on an Illumina HiSeq 2500. The public reads were reanalyzed by TCRdb: fastp trimming at Q25, MiXCR alignment, in-frame beta chains only. Rows with one shared CDR3 protein collapse into an entry with the most common genes and DNA. This sample gives 500,000 or so distinct CDR3 sequences in total; 16% of them show up just once. The ten most abundant clones make up 3% of the sample. The specimen comprised CD4+ T cells sorted from PBMCs, sampled 23 to 25 months after vaccination. These receptors were obtained from a man between 50 and 69 years old who received an inactivated influenza vaccine. Donor details come from another sample of the same person, matched by shared clones.

This clonotype was counted at least ten times. The V and J genes are TRBV29-1 and TRBJ1-6; D unresolved. The CDR3 runs to 17 residues. CDR1 and CDR2 (germline): SQVTM, ANQGSEA. Trimming took 8 bases from V and 0 from J, leaving 20 bases between them. The CDR3 reads CSLGRWKGRSYNSPLHF. The DNA of the CDR3 is TGCAGCCTCGGGAGGTGGAAAGGGCGCTCCTATAATTCACCCCTCCACTTT.

This clonotype was seen only a few times. The chain uses TRBV28 and TRBJ1-1; tentative D call: TRBD1 (6 bases). Germline assignment: CDR1 MDHEN and CDR2 SYDVKM. V gave up 5 bases and J gave up 2 bases, with 18 bases separating them. The CDR3 is 16 residues long. CDR3 nucleotide sequence: TGTGCCAGCAGTGGACCCAGGGGAGGGAGAAACACTGAAGCTTTCTTT. Translation gives CASSGPRGGRNTEAFF.

This clonotype was found a few times. The chain carries TRBV6-1 and TRBJ1-2; possible D gene TRBD1, 6 bases. V lost 4 bases and J 7 bases, leaving 13 bases between the germline ends. The V gene's germline CDR1 is MNHNS and CDR2 SASEGT. The CDR3 extends over 13 amino acids. CDR3 residues: CASSAYREGGYTF. The CDR3 nucleotides are TGTGCCAGCAGTGCCTACAGGGAAGGTGGCTACACCTTC.

The chain couples TRBV9 to TRBJ2-2; D gene uncertain. Germline V lookup: CDR1 SGDLS, CDR2 YYNGEE. The CDR3 runs 16 residues. V was cut by 3 bases and J by 0 bases, with 12 bases left in between. In DNA, the CDR3 is TGTGCCAGCAGCGCTCGCCCGTCTGCGAACACCGGGGAGCTGTTTTTT. Amino acid sequence: CASSARPSANTGELFF.

This clonotype was detected ten times or more. The gene calls are TRBV7-6 and TRBJ2-1; TRBD2 matches 11 bases. V dropped 1 base and J dropped 4; count of bases not matched to a gene: 0. The germline V gene encodes CDR1 SGHVS and CDR2 FNYEAQ. The CDR3 contains 15 residues. For the CDR3, the DNA is TGTGCCAGCAGCTTAGTAGCGGGGGGGTACAATGAGCAGTTCTTC. It encodes CASSLVAGGYNEQFF.